This record covers a single T cell receptor beta chain. This record comes from a study of shared clonotypes between healthy human individuals. The donors, healthy adults who were HIV-negative, had experienced no recent acute infections or vaccinations. Caucasian adults living in Nashville, Tennessee, provided all samples. Both subsets, CD45RA+ naive and CD45RA-negative memory, were split from the CD4+ cells. Method: immunoSEQ multiplex PCR; TCRdb's copy keeps in-frame clones and lacks some. The profile shows about 1.5 million clones, 98% of them singletons. This CDR3 region has 14 residues. V lost 1 base, J lost 4 bases, and 11 bases lay in between. Germline V gene sequence: CDR1 MNHEY, CDR2 SVGAGI.

The chain links TRBV6-5 to TRBJ2-7; D remains unclear. The receptor was isolated from a man aged 25-45 years in good health. Sequencing was done on a sample of naive CD4+ T cells sorted from blood. This sample's subset: CD45RA+ positively selected. The DNA for the CDR3 is TGTGCCAGCAGTTACTTCCGAAGGGATTACGAGCAGTACTTC. Its protein is CASSYFRRDYEQYF.